The clone carrying this T cell receptor (beta chain) was observed a few times. Its antigen remains unidentified. The entry originates in a study of cytomegalovirus exposure and HLA in healthy donors. Study outcomes and limitations: Some TCR beta chains (around 180 of them) were listed as cytomegalovirus-associated. A missense variant in DCLRE1C was later tied to TCR beta V- and J-gene trimming.

13 Jbeta primers and 60 Vbeta primers were used for the PCR. As originally analysed: Unique TCR beta chains numbered 60 million to 100 million in a later analysis, with around 10 million shared. Clones were read by immunoSEQ multiplex PCR, and TCRdb kept only the in-frame ones, dropping some. V and J calls and clone size are given by that table; D and trimming were obtained from the DNA. The sample gives some 120,000 clones, 72% of which show up once; 3% to 4% is in the top ten. V lost 0 bases and J lost 0, with 16 bases in between. Germline lookup yields CDR1 SQVTM and CDR2 ANQGSEA. CDR3 length: 17 amino acids.

The V call is TRBV29-1, the J call TRBJ2-3, with D tentatively TRBD2 (6 bases). This TCR came from a man aged 25 to 40 in good health and CMV-seronegative. The source material was PBMCs. DNA for the CDR3: TGCAGCGTTGAAGATTTCCCGGCGGGGCCTAGCACAGATACGCAGTATTTT. It translates to CSVEDFPAGPSTDTQYF.